Listed here are 12 T cell receptor beta chains from one sample, sequenced in a study of PD-L1 blockade in urothelial cancer. TCRdb's table, derived via immunoSEQ multiplex PCR, lists solely in-frame clones and lacks some. This table has about 50,000 clones, roughly 80% appearing once. Time point described: peripheral blood 6 weeks after treatment start. The sequencing used PBMCs, collected around atezolizumab (anti-PD-L1) treatment. The receptors come from a man aged 65 to 79 with urothelial cancer.

This chain joins TRBV29-1 and TRBJ2-2, with 7 bases matching TRBD1. Trimming at V came to 5 bases and at J to 2 bases, leaving 5 bases not matched to a gene. CDR3 length: 14 residues. The germline gives CDR1 SQVTM, CDR2 ANQGSEA. The CDR3 DNA follows: TGCAGCGTTCAAAGACAGGGAAACACCGGGGAGCTGTTTTTT. It yields the protein CSVQRQGNTGELFF.

The chain recombines TRBV2 with TRBJ2-5; tentatively, D is TRBD1 (5 bases). Trimming took 3 bases from V and 2 from J, leaving 13 bases between them. CDR1 and CDR2 from the germline V gene are SNHLY and FYNNEI. There are 15 residues in the CDR3. Written as DNA, the CDR3 is TGTGCCAGCAGTGAGGGGCCCCTGGGGCAAGAGACCCAGTACTTC. This codes for CASSEGPLGQETQYF.

V is TRBV7-2 and J is TRBJ2-7; 8 nucleotides align to TRBD2. The germline V gene has CDR1 SGHTA and CDR2 FQGNSA. V shed 4 bases and J 6 bases; nucleotides not matched to a gene: 5. This CDR3 region has 13 residues. In DNA form, the CDR3 reads TGTGCCAGCAGCTCCGGACTAGCTCTCGAGCAGTACTTC. Protein sequence: CASSSGLALEQYF.

This clone was counted once. This rearrangement joins TRBV29-1 to TRBJ2-1, with a weak D call TRBD1 (6 bases). The CDR3 has 12 amino acids. Trimming took off 6 bases at V and 6 bases at J, with 12 bases between the two ends. CDR1 is SQVTM, CDR2 ANQGSEA, per germline. The CDR3 nucleotides are TGCAGCGTCGCTAGACAGGTCAATGAGCAGTTCTTC. It encodes CSVARQVNEQFF.

The chain joins TRBV28 to TRBJ2-7, with TRBD1 matching over 12 bases. Losses at the gene ends were 4 bases for V and 6 bases for J; bases not matched to a gene: 7. This CDR3 has 15 amino acids. In germline, CDR1 is MDHEN, CDR2 SYDVKM. CDR3 residues: CASSSPGTGGAEQYF. CDR3 coding DNA: TGTGCCAGCAGTTCCCCCGGGACAGGGGGCGCCGAGCAGTACTTC.

The rearrangement links TRBV18 to TRBJ2-3; 7 bases line up with TRBD1. The germline CDR1 and CDR2 sequences are KGHSH and LQKENI. This CDR3 has 14 amino acids. J gave up 6 bases and V 3 bases, and 6 bases lay outside the gene matches. This chain's CDR3 is CASSPRTGQDTQYF. The CDR3 DNA follows: TGTGCCAGCTCACCTAGGACAGGTCAGGATACGCAGTATTTT.

This clone was seen a single time. This sequence joins TRBV5-1 and TRBJ2-3; 11 bases are shared with TRBD2. The junction had 3 bases not matched to a gene; V was cut back by 0 bases and J by 3 bases. Germline V gene sequence: CDR1 SGHRS, CDR2 YFSETQ. This CDR3 is built from 16 residues. Here the CDR3 DNA reads TGCGCCAGCAGCTTGGCTGGGACTAGCGGAACAGATACGCAGTATTTT. This codes for CASSLAGTSGTDTQYF. Drawing the rest from reference TRBV5-1 and TRBJ2-3, the complete variable domain is KAGVTQTPRYLIKTRGQQVTLSCSPISGHRSVSWYQQTPGQGLQFLFEYFSETQRNKGNFPGRFSGRQFSNSRSEMNVSTLELGDSALYLCASSLAGTSGTDTQYFGPGTRLTVL.

The chain carries TRBV29-1 and TRBJ2-5; no reliable D call. The V end was cut by 4 bases, the J end by 1 base, with 7 bases between. Per the germline V gene, CDR1 is SQVTM and CDR2 is ANQGSEA. The CDR3 consists of 12 residues. The CDR3 region has the DNA TGCAGCGTTGTGAGTAGCCAAGAGACCCAGTACTTC. Translated: CSVVSSQETQYF.

This clone came up once. The chain employs TRBV28 and TRBJ1-5; D unresolved. Germline CDR1 is MDHEN and CDR2 is SYDVKM. The CDR3 contains 17 residues. V was pared by 6 bases and J by 0 bases, with 18 bases between. Here the CDR3 reads CASSLDSPPYSNQPQHF. The CDR3 nucleotides read TGTGCCAGCAGCCTGGACTCCCCTCCTTATAGCAATCAGCCCCAGCATTTT.

The rearrangement links TRBV28 to TRBJ2-1; 7 bases map to TRBD1. Germline lookup yields CDR1 MDHEN and CDR2 SYDVKM. With 5 bases clipped from V and 2 bases from J, the junction kept 21 bases outside the gene matches. This CDR3 comprises 20 residues. The DNA for the CDR3 is TGTGCCAGCAGTGGCCCAACCGGGACAGCTACCAGAATTACCTACAATGAGCAGTTCTTC. Translating it yields CASSGPTGTATRITYNEQFF.

The chain joins TRBV7-8 to TRBJ1-2; TRBD1 might be the D (5 bases). This CDR3 is 15 amino acids long. Trimming removed 2 bases at V and 6 bases at J, with 16 bases between. The germline V gene encodes CDR1 SGHVS and CDR2 FQNEAQ. The CDR3 DNA reads TGTGCCAGCAGCTTACTGTCATCAGGGAAGGATGGCTACACCTTC. This codes for CASSLLSSGKDGYTF.

J is TRBJ2-5 and V is TRBV30; weak D call: TRBD2 (5 bases). V was shortened by 2 bases and J by 1 base, with 17 bases between the two germline ends. CDR1 is GTSNPN, CDR2 SVGIG, per germline (reference sequence). The CDR3 is made up of 16 amino acids. Here the CDR3 DNA reads TGTGCCTGGAGTCCGAGCGCGAGGGTTGGCCAAGAGACCCAGTACTTC. Encoded protein: CAWSPSARVGQETQYF.